This is a list of T cell receptor beta chains from one sample in a study of T cell changes during pregnancy in multiple sclerosis. Assay used: immunoSEQ multiplex PCR; TCRdb lists only in-frame clones, some missing. Among approximately 85,000 clones listed, just over 90% were seen once. The sample consisted of peripheral blood, taken in the first trimester of pregnancy. These receptors came from a female donor with multiple sclerosis, enrolled in a pregnancy study. Each CDR3 is given with its conserved first and last residue. The D gene is left open where the match is weak. The listing skips clone size in some rows; elsewhere it reads once, few, many or a size class.

>-|15|TRBV11-2|TRBJ1-3|-
CASSLGGVSGNTIYF
TGTGCCAGCAGCTTGGGAGGGGTCTCTGGAAACACCATATATTTT
>-|15|TRBV4-3|TRBJ1-1|-
CASSQGFGANTEAFF
TGCGCCAGCAGCCAAGGTTTTGGGGCGAACACTGAAGCTTTCTTT
>once|16|TRBV28|TRBJ2-7|-
CASLKGGAGNSYEQYF
TGTGCCAGCCTCAAAGGGGGGGCAGGGAACTCCTACGAGCAGTACTTC
>-|15|TRBV7-2|TRBJ2-1|TRBD2
CASSLSGSSYNEQFF
TGTGCCAGCAGCTTAAGCGGGAGCTCCTACAATGAGCAGTTCTTC
>once|18|TRBV7-9|TRBJ2-2|TRBD1
CASSPISWGQAITGELFF
TGTGCCAGCAGCCCAATATCATGGGGACAGGCGATCACCGGGGAGCTGTTTTTT
>-|17|TRBV7-2|TRBJ2-1|-
CASSLPLRGKVVDEQFF
TGTGCCAGCAGCTTACCCCTCCGAGGGAAGGTTGTCGATGAGCAGTTCTTC
>-|18|TRBV7-6|TRBJ2-1|TRBD1
CASSPSRFTGVTYNEQFF
TGTGCCAGCAGCCCTAGCCGGTTCACAGGGGTAACCTACAATGAGCAGTTCTTC
>-|15|TRBV4-2|TRBJ2-5|-
CASSQDRTEQETQYF
TGTGCCAGCAGCCAAGATCGGACAGAACAAGAGACCCAGTACTTC
>-|18|TRBV6-4|TRBJ1-5|-
CASSDSTVLLCSNQPQHF
TGTGCCAGCAGTGACTCCACAGTGCTGCTGTGTAGCAATCAGCCCCAGCATTTT
>-|19|TRBV7-2|TRBJ2-1|TRBD2
CASSLAKGLAGVVYNEQFF
TGTGCCAGCAGCTTAGCCAAAGGACTAGCGGGAGTTGTCTACAATGAGCAGTTCTTC
>-|11|TRBV30|TRBJ2-5|-
CAWVRGETQYF
TGTGCCTGGGTACGGGGGGAGACCCAGTACTTC
>-|14|TRBV6-5|TRBJ1-1|TRBD1
CASTGLGQETEAFF
TGTGCCAGCACCGGATTAGGACAGGAGACTGAAGCTTTCTTT
>-|17|TRBV11-2|TRBJ2-2|-
CASSYPLAGPATGELFF
TGTGCCAGCAGCTATCCCTTGGCAGGTCCGGCCACCGGGGAGCTGTTTTTT
>-|16|TRBV4-3|TRBJ2-3|TRBD1
CASSQTYRGDTDTQYF
TGCGCCAGCAGCCAGACGTACAGGGGCGACACAGATACGCAGTATTTT
>-|18|TRBV7-9|TRBJ2-3|TRBD2
CASSFSPGLAGGGDTQYF
TGTGCCAGCAGCTTCTCCCCGGGACTAGCGGGGGGAGGGGATACGCAGTATTTT
>few|13|TRBV15|TRBJ1-1|-
CATSRGGGTEAFF
TGTGCCACCAGCAGAGGGGGGGGAACTGAAGCTTTCTTT
>-|14|TRBV19|TRBJ2-5|TRBD2
CASSPREVQETQYF
TGTGCCAGTAGTCCCCGGGAGGTACAAGAGACCCAGTACTTC
>-|13|TRBV19|TRBJ2-1|TRBD1
CASSRDSYNEQFF
TGTGCCAGTAGCAGGGACAGTTACAATGAGCAGTTCTTC
>-|13|TRBV19|TRBJ1-1|TRBD1
CASSIDRATEAFF
TGTGCCAGTAGTATCGACAGGGCCACTGAAGCTTTCTTT
>-|14|TRBV9|TRBJ2-3|TRBD2
CASSQGLAGHTQYF
TGTGCCAGCAGCCAGGGACTAGCGGGGCATACGCAGTATTTT
>once|17|TRBV2|TRBJ1-2|TRBD1
CASSETEGAISGRGYTF
TGTGCCAGCAGTGAAACCGAGGGGGCGATTTCTGGTCGCGGCTACACCTTC
>-|14|TRBV9|TRBJ2-1|TRBD2
CASNGGLAVNEQFF
TGTGCCAGCAATGGGGGACTAGCGGTTAATGAGCAGTTCTTC
>-|15|TRBV5-1|TRBJ2-3|TRBD2
CASSFFTSGTDTQYF
TGCGCCAGCAGCTTCTTTACTAGCGGGACAGATACGCAGTATTTT
>-|14|TRBV27|TRBJ1-5|-
CASSLAGNNQPQHF
TGTGCCAGCAGTTTAGCAGGGAACAATCAGCCCCAGCATTTT
>-|15|TRBV9|TRBJ2-7|-
CASSTSGAPSYEQYF
TGTGCCAGCAGCACGTCAGGGGCCCCCTCCTACGAGCAGTACTTC
>-|14|TRBV13|TRBJ2-1|-
CASSLGQGLGEQFF
TGTGCCAGCAGCTTAGGACAGGGTTTGGGTGAGCAGTTCTTC
>once|13|TRBV11-1|TRBJ2-7|TRBD1
CASAPGQSHEQYF
TGTGCCAGCGCCCCGGGACAGTCCCACGAGCAGTACTTC
>-|14|TRBV5-1|TRBJ2-5|TRBD1
CASRRQGTWETQYF
TGCGCCAGCAGAAGACAGGGTACGTGGGAGACCCAGTACTTC
>once|17|TRBV7-9|TRBJ2-2|-
CASSHGTWEASTGELFF
TGTGCCAGCAGCCACGGCACGTGGGAGGCGAGCACCGGGGAGCTGTTTTTT
>-|14|TRBV11-2|TRBJ2-7|-
CASSSNRVGDEQYF
TGTGCCAGCAGCTCGAACAGGGTTGGGGACGAGCAGTACTTC
>-|16|TRBV6-4|TRBJ2-3|TRBD2
CASKMSAGGPADTQYF
TGTGCCAGCAAAATGAGCGCGGGGGGGCCGGCAGATACGCAGTATTTT
>-|12|TRBV30|TRBJ1-1|TRBD1
CAVTGAWAEAFF
TGTGCTGTGACAGGGGCGTGGGCTGAAGCTTTCTTT
>-|13|TRBV19|TRBJ1-2|-
CASRPGGSHGYTF
TGTGCCAGTAGGCCCGGGGGTTCACACGGCTACACCTTC
>-|15|TRBV5-6|TRBJ1-5|TRBD1
CASSLAGTGNQPQHF
TGTGCCAGCAGCTTGGCCGGGACAGGTAATCAGCCCCAGCATTTT
>-|16|TRBV10-3|TRBJ2-5|TRBD2
CAISGGLAGYQETQYF
TGTGCCATCAGTGGGGGACTAGCGGGGTACCAAGAGACCCAGTACTTC
>once|15|TRBV9|TRBJ2-1|TRBD1
CASSVGTGGSNEQFF
TGTGCCAGCAGCGTTGGGACAGGGGGTAGCAATGAGCAGTTCTTC
>-|15|TRBV2|TRBJ1-6|-
CASSGAGGENSPLHF
TGTGCCAGCAGTGGAGCGGGGGGTGAGAATTCACCCCTCCACTTT
>-|13|TRBV27|TRBJ1-1|-
CASRPTNRAVAFF
TGTGCCAGCAGACCAACTAACAGGGCCGTAGCTTTCTTT
>-|10|TRBV20-1|TRBJ2-1|TRBD1
CSATGGEQFF
TGCAGTGCCACAGGGGGGGAGCAGTTCTTC
>-|15|TRBV5-1|TRBJ2-7|TRBD2
CASTPRGGDSYEQYF
TGCGCCAGCACACCTCGGGGGGGGGACTCCTACGAGCAGTACTTC
>-|15|TRBV7-7|TRBJ1-1|-
CASSPLGHPNTEAFF
TGTGCTAGCAGCCCACTGGGACACCCGAACACTGAAGCTTTCTTT
>-|15|TRBV5-6|TRBJ2-2|TRBD2
CASSLTAGVTGELFF
TGTGCCAGCAGCTTGACAGCGGGAGTAACCGGGGAGCTGTTTTTT